Listed here are 19 T cell receptor beta chains from one sample, sequenced in a study of blood T cell repertoires in COVID-19. This table comes from immunoSEQ multiplex PCR, and its TCRdb copy is limited to in-frame clones, with some not included. This sample yields 200,000 to 250,000 clones, of which around 86% are seen a single time; approximately 6.1% belongs to the top ten. Sequencing was carried out using peripheral blood. The receptors come from an elderly man with acute or convalescent COVID-19.

The chain combines TRBV11-1 with TRBJ1-6; TRBD1 agrees at 7 bases. Germline V CDR1 and CDR2: SGHAT, FQDESV (reference sequence). J lost 11 bases, V lost 4 bases, and 8 bases had no gene match. The CDR3 spans 14 residues. CDR3 in amino acids: CASSSSDRAAPLHF. The CDR3 DNA reads as TGTGCCAGCAGCTCTAGCGACAGGGCCGCACCCCTCCACTTT.

A few counts support this clone. The genes are TRBV7-9 and TRBJ1-2; 7 positions match TRBD1. The CDR3 consists of 14 residues. The germline V gene encodes CDR1 SEHNR and CDR2 FQNEAQ (reference sequence). The ends lost 5 bases at V and 5 bases at J; junction bases unmatched: 8. The CDR3 is CASSPRDSGYGYTF. CDR3 bases: TGTGCCAGCAGCCCCCGGGACAGCGGGTATGGCTACACCTTC.

This chain connects TRBV28 to TRBJ1-1, with D unclear. Germline CDR1 MDHEN, CDR2 SYDVKM. V dropped 5 bases and J dropped 0 bases, with 10 bases sitting between them. The CDR3 consists of 14 residues. The CDR3 bases are TGTGCCAGCAGTAAAGAATACATGAACACTGAAGCTTTCTTT. Its protein product is CASSKEYMNTEAFF.

The V and J genes are TRBV28 and TRBJ1-5; a possible D gene is TRBD1 (6 bases). This CDR3 region has 14 residues. Trimming pared 7 bases from V and 3 bases from J, leaving 13 bases between. Germline assignment: CDR1 MDHEN and CDR2 SYDVKM. As DNA, the CDR3 is TGTGCCAGCATTAAGGACAGCATCAATCAGCCCCAGCATTTT. Its translation: CASIKDSINQPQHF.

This clone was found once. The V gene is TRBV4-1, the J gene TRBJ1-2, with D possibly matching TRBD1 (5 bases). The ends were cut back, 0 bases at V and 0 bases at J, with 8 bases in the middle. The CDR3 spans 15 residues. CDR1 MGHRA and CDR2 YSYEKL come from the germline V gene. CDR3 in DNA: TGCGCCAGCAGCCAAGATGCGACAGCTAACTATGGCTACACCTTC. This gives the protein CASSQDATANYGYTF.

This clone was observed a single time. The chain recombines TRBV9 with TRBJ2-5; 14 bases agree with TRBD2. Per the germline V gene, CDR1 is SGDLS and CDR2 is YYNGEE. Germline trimming cut 2 bases from V and 5 bases from J; bases unmatched to any gene: 5. This CDR3 has 16 amino acids. This chain's CDR3 is CASSVQGLAGAETQYF. The CDR3 coding sequence is TGTGCCAGCAGCGTCCAGGGACTAGCGGGAGCGGAGACCCAGTACTTC. The variable domain in full, completed from reference TRBV9 and TRBJ2-5, reads DSGVTQTPKHLITATGQRVTLRCSPRSGDLSVYWYQQSLDQGLQFLIQYYNGEERAKGNILERFSAQQFPDLHSELNLSSLELGDSALYFCASSVQGLAGAETQYFGPGTRLLVL.

The chain employs TRBV18 and TRBJ1-1; 8 bases align to TRBD1. This CDR3 has 18 residues. Germline CDR1 and CDR2: KGHSH and LQKENI. Losses at the gene ends were 0 bases for V and 1 base for J; bases not matched to a gene: 10. CDR3 nucleotide sequence: TGTGCCAGCTCACCACCGTCGAAGACAGGGGACCCGAACACTGAAGCTTTCTTT. It yields the protein CASSPPSKTGDPNTEAFF.

The rearrangement links TRBV7-9 to TRBJ2-2; 12 bases map to TRBD2. This CDR3 has 15 residues. Germline CDR1 SEHNR, CDR2 FQNEAQ (reference sequence). Losses at the gene ends were 5 bases for V and 6 bases for J; bases not matched to a gene: 4. In nucleotides, the CDR3 is TGTGCCAGCAGCCCTAGCGGGAGGGCCGCCGGGGAGCTGTTTTTT. Translation: CASSPSGRAAGELFF.

This chain uses TRBV4-2 with TRBJ2-7; possibly TRBD2 for D (5 bases). V shed 0 bases and J shed 2 bases, with 11 bases lying between them. The CDR3 totals 15 residues. The germline CDR1 and CDR2 sequences are LGHNA and YNFKEQ. The CDR3 nucleotides are TGTGCCAGCAGCCAAGATTTTACTAGTACCTACGAGCAGTACTTC. Translating it yields CASSQDFTSTYEQYF.

The gene calls are TRBV4-1 and TRBJ2-3; a possible D gene is TRBD2 (5 bases). V lost 3 bases to trimming and J lost 6 bases, with 19 bases between them. The CDR3 is made up of 16 amino acids. Germline V lookup: CDR1 MGHRA, CDR2 YSYEKL. The chain's CDR3 is CASSHASRLASDTQYF. CDR3 nucleotide sequence: TGCGCCAGCAGCCATGCAAGTCGCCTAGCTTCTGATACGCAGTATTTT.

The chain combines TRBV7-2 with TRBJ2-1; a possible D gene is TRBD2 (5 bases). V dropped 1 base and J dropped 6 bases, with 10 bases sitting between them. This CDR3 has 14 amino acids. CDR1 is SGHTA and CDR2 is FQGNSA in the germline V gene. As DNA, the CDR3 is TGTGCCAGCAGCTTAGGGAGGAGTCCCAATGAGCAGTTCTTC. It yields the protein CASSLGRSPNEQFF.

V is TRBV11-1 and J is TRBJ2-5; D unclear. Germline V gene sequence: CDR1 SGHAT, CDR2 FQDESV (reference sequence). V lost 5 bases to trimming and J lost 0 bases, with 16 bases between them. The CDR3 has 16 amino acids. The CDR3, as DNA: TGTGCCAGCAGCGCCCGGGTGTCCCTGTACCAAGAGACCCAGTACTTC. Protein: CASSARVSLYQETQYF.

This rearrangement joins TRBV5-6 to TRBJ2-5; 8 nucleotides align to TRBD1. J gave up 3 bases and V 0 bases, and 13 bases lay outside the gene matches. The V gene's germline CDR1 is SGHDT and CDR2 YYEEEE. The CDR3 spans 18 residues. The CDR3 bases are TGTGCCAGCAGCTTGGGAGGCAGGGGGCCACCCTTGGAAGAGACCCAGTACTTC. As protein: CASSLGGRGPPLEETQYF.

The chain couples TRBV6-1 to TRBJ2-2, with 9 bases fitting TRBD1. Germline V lookup: CDR1 MNHNS, CDR2 SASEGT. CDR3 length: 15 residues. Germline trimming cut 2 bases from V and 6 bases from J; bases unmatched to any gene: 4. DNA of the CDR3: TGTGCCAGCAGTGAATCGGACAGGGGATCCGGGGAGCTGTTTTTT. Its protein product is CASSESDRGSGELFF.

The chain links TRBV9 to TRBJ1-1; 8 bases line up with TRBD1. V lost 0 bases and J lost 1; bases outside the gene matches: 5. CDR3 size: 16 residues. The germline V gene has CDR1 SGDLS and CDR2 YYNGEE. CDR3 DNA sequence: TGTGCCAGCAGCGTAGGGTTCAGGGGGCCGAACACTGAAGCTTTCTTT. Translated: CASSVGFRGPNTEAFF.

This clone was seen just once. The chain employs TRBV5-6 and TRBJ1-3, with 7 bases lining up with TRBD1. This CDR3 comprises 17 residues. CDR1 is SGHDT, CDR2 YYEEEE, per germline. J lost 3 bases, V lost 4 bases, and 13 bases had no gene match. Here the CDR3 reads CASSGYMTGLSGNTIYF. DNA for the CDR3: TGTGCCAGCAGCGGATATATGACAGGGTTAAGTGGAAACACCATATATTTT.

The chain links TRBV19 to TRBJ1-6; 9 nucleotides align to TRBD1. V trimming: 4 bases; J trimming: 6 bases; junction bases outside the gene matches: 7. Germline V gene sequence: CDR1 LNHDA, CDR2 SQIVND (reference sequence). CDR3 length equals 16 residues. This chain's CDR3 is CASSTTGGKSNSPLHF. CDR3 nucleotide sequence: TGTGCCAGTAGTACGACAGGGGGGAAAAGTAATTCACCCCTCCACTTT.

This clone appeared a few times. The chain uses TRBV19 and TRBJ1-3; D remains unclear. CDR1 and CDR2 from the germline V gene are LNHDA and SQIVND (reference sequence). V was pared by 3 bases and J by 0 bases, with 15 bases between. The CDR3 has 17 amino acids. The CDR3 here is CASSIRPDSLSGNTIYF. For the CDR3, the DNA is TGTGCCAGTAGTATCCGCCCGGACTCACTCTCTGGAAACACCATATATTTT. The full variable domain, with the rest looked up from reference TRBV19 and TRBJ1-3, is DGGITQSPKYLFRKEGQNVTLSCEQNLNHDAMYWYRQDPGQGLRLIYYSQIVNDFQKGDIAEGYSVSREKKESFPLTVTSAQKNPTAFYLCASSIRPDSLSGNTIYFGEGSWLTVV.

The chain carries TRBV5-1 and TRBJ2-2, with 7 bases aligning to TRBD1. The CDR3 totals 18 residues. V lost 4 bases to trimming and J lost 0 bases; unmatched junction nucleotides: 12. In germline, CDR1 is SGHRS, CDR2 YFSETQ. The DNA for the CDR3 is TGCGCCAGCAGCCCAGGGACAGTCTTATCCGCGAACACCGGGGAGCTGTTTTTT. It encodes CASSPGTVLSANTGELFF.